Given below is one TCR beta chain in context. The data belong to a study of shared clonotypes between healthy human individuals. Overall study: Aged between 18 and 49, the donors were a couple of women and three men.

Genomic DNA of every subset was divided equally among multiple immunoSEQ plates. Sequenced by immunoSEQ multiplex PCR; TCRdb stores in-frame clones only, minus some. Of roughly 2.2 million clones listed, over 90% were seen once; the top ten hold 0.39%. The CDR3 has 13 residues. The germline CDR1 and CDR2 sequences are SGHNT and YYREEE (reference sequence). Trimming stripped 1 base from V and 5 bases from J, with 10 bases between. This receptor was obtained from a young man in good health. Some clones in this sample may be carry-over from other donors' samples. The chain is built from TRBV5-4 and TRBJ2-7, with D perhaps matching TRBD1 (6 bases). The sequenced sample was naive CD4+ T cells from PBMCs. Indicated subset: CD45RA+ positively selected. The CDR3: CASSLTGINEQYF. The CDR3 coding sequence is TGTGCCAGCAGCTTGACAGGGATAAACGAGCAGTACTTC. The whole variable domain, filled in from reference TRBV5-4 and TRBJ2-7, reads ETGVTQSPTHLIKTRGQQVTLRCSSQSGHNTVSWYQQALGQGPQFIFQYYREEENGRGNFPPRFSGLQFPNYSSELNVNALELDDSALYLCASSLTGINEQYFGPGTRLTVT.